This T cell receptor beta chain was sequenced in a study of PD-L1 blockade in urothelial cancer. Study context: Blood samples had a median of 141,255 T cells.

The method was immunoSEQ multiplex PCR; TCRdb's version includes in-frame clones alone and lacks a portion of them. The data show fewer than 65,000 clones, about 83% seen once. This clone was counted only a few times. Trimming took 7 bases from V and 6 from J; bases not matched to a gene: 12. Germline V gene lookup returns CDR1 MNHNS and CDR2 SASEGT. The CDR3 has 14 residues. Time point given: pretreatment peripheral blood. The chain has TRBV6-1 and TRBJ2-7; 7 bases map to TRBD2. The origin of this receptor is a woman aged 60-75 years with urothelial cancer. Sequenced here: PBMCs, sampled around atezolizumab (anti-PD-L1) treatment. CDR3 sequence reads: CASTPVGGRGEQYF. Written as DNA, the CDR3 is TGTGCCAGCACCCCCGTGGGAGGGAGAGGCGAGCAGTACTTC.